These T cell receptor beta chains were read from a single sample in a study of cytomegalovirus exposure and HLA in healthy donors. Here immunoSEQ multiplex PCR was the method, and the copy in TCRdb shows in-frame clones only, minus some. The sample includes 100,000 to 150,000 clones. The sample consisted of PBMCs. These receptor sequences come from a woman aged 40 to 49 in good health and CMV-seropositive. The CDR3 runs from the conserved cysteine through the conserved F or W. A D gene is named only where the DNA matches it firmly.

j_call	v_call	d_call	cdr3_aa
TRBJ2-1	TRBV30	NA	CAWSRGFSYNEQFF
TRBJ2-1	TRBV2	NA	CASQLVYNEQFF
TRBJ2-4	TRBV28	NA	CAARGFGNIQYF
TRBJ1-2	TRBV6-5	NA	CASRTVNYGYTF
TRBJ1-5	TRBV7-9	NA	CASSLSQRDQPQHF
TRBJ2-7	TRBV11-2	TRBD1	CASSLTGGGNEQYF
TRBJ2-5	TRBV5-1	TRBD2	CASSLRSSGRGETQYF
TRBJ2-1	TRBV6-5	TRBD2	CASSSGTNNEQFF
TRBJ2-2	TRBV6-5	NA	CASSGRVYTGELFF
TRBJ2-5	TRBV5-1	NA	CASSFSTETQYF
TRBJ2-1	TRBV7-9	NA	CASSFPGNEQFF
TRBJ1-2	TRBV21-1	NA	CASRQGTHYGYTF
TRBJ1-3	TRBV19	TRBD1	CACKRTGSDTIYF
TRBJ1-5	TRBV28	TRBD1	CASSLWTGGLNQPQHF
TRBJ2-7	TRBV28	TRBD1	CASSLLGRGLDEQYF
TRBJ1-5	TRBV18	NA	CASSLGIPGQMGYQPQHF
TRBJ2-7	TRBV11-2	TRBD2	CASRGPGGRYEQYF
TRBJ1-4	TRBV5-1	TRBD1	CASSRDRVGNEKLFF
TRBJ2-7	TRBV7-9	TRBD2	CASSSLAGGPYEQYF
TRBJ2-1	TRBV7-8	TRBD2	CASSLSGRGLGSYNEQFF
TRBJ1-2	TRBV29-1	TRBD1	CSAFLEGQGAANYGYTF
TRBJ2-3	TRBV5-1	TRBD2	CASSLVTSGSGDTQYF
TRBJ1-4	TRBV4-3	NA	CASSGTGHPNEKLFF
TRBJ2-1	TRBV10-3	NA	CAISDGTGYNEQFF
TRBJ1-1	TRBV10-3	TRBD1	CAISESRDRVIAFF
TRBJ2-1	TRBV5-1	NA	CASSLRAGGYNEQFF
TRBJ1-2	TRBV4-3	NA	CASSRDRWDYGYTF
TRBJ1-1	TRBV6-1	NA	CASSADRTGGAFF
TRBJ2-2	TRBV7-2	NA	CASSLSGGMVTGELFF
TRBJ2-7	TRBV6-1	TRBD2	CASSEERERYEQYF
TRBJ2-1	TRBV7-9	NA	CASSLQGVSRNEQFF
TRBJ1-5	TRBV5-1	TRBD1	CASSPGGSDQPQHF
NA	TRBV6-1	NA	CASSEAYEQYF
TRBJ2-7	TRBV7-2	NA	CASSLSGLRGEQYF
NA	TRBV7-6	TRBD1	CASSLGGTGDEQYF
TRBJ2-2	TRBV5-6	NA	CASSLTGLAGELFF
TRBJ2-5	TRBV25-1	NA	CASSEYDGWEETQYF
TRBJ2-4	TRBV19	TRBD1	CASSLDNLGQGASNIQYF
TRBJ2-7	TRBV4-3	TRBD2	CASSQTSGSYEQYF
TRBJ1-1	TRBV6-6	NA	CATRVETEAFF
TRBJ1-1	TRBV5-6	NA	CASSFQINTEAFF
TRBJ1-5	TRBV28	TRBD1	CASGDRVSNQPQHF
TRBJ1-4	TRBV28	TRBD1	CASRGDREFEKLFF
TRBJ2-1	TRBV2	TRBD2	CASRAGTSGVSYNEQFF
TRBJ1-2	TRBV18	NA	CASSPSRESYGYTF
TRBJ2-7	TRBV7-9	TRBD2	CASSLGGGFYEQYF
NA	TRBV2	NA	CASSRTVYEQYF
TRBJ1-4	TRBV7-2	NA	CASTRDKGGKLFF
TRBJ2-1	TRBV9	NA	CASSPQGTRRYNEQFF
TRBJ2-3	TRBV13	TRBD2	CASSVSGLAGGNLFTDTQYF
TRBJ2-3	TRBV11-3	NA	CASSPSWGHSTDTQYF
TRBJ1-2	TRBV13	NA	CASSLTSDSSHGYTF
TRBJ1-5	TRBV19	NA	CASNGHISNQPQHF